Listed here are 9 T cell receptor beta chains from one sample, sequenced in a study of cytomegalovirus exposure and HLA in healthy donors. Repertoires were generated with immunoSEQ multiplex PCR, while TCRdb's copy carries only in-frame clones and drops some. The sample has roughly 56,000 clones, roughly nine tenths seen once. The specimen was PBMCs. The receptors here all came from a woman aged 30 to 39 in good health and CMV-seronegative.

This clone was picked up a small number of times. The CDR3 sequence: CASSFTFQTEAFF. The CDR3 DNA follows: TGTGCCAGCAGTTTTACCTTCCAGACTGAAGCTTTCTTT. V usage is TRBV27 and J usage is TRBJ1-1, with D hard to call. The ends were cut back, 3 bases at V and 5 bases at J, with 10 bases in the middle. The V gene's germline CDR1 is MNHEY and CDR2 SMNVEV (reference sequence). The CDR3 runs 13 residues.

This chain connects TRBV2 to TRBJ2-3; TRBD2 matches 7 bases. Germline V lookup: CDR1 SNHLY, CDR2 FYNNEI. CDR3 length equals 13 residues. J was trimmed by 5 bases and V by 3 bases; bases with no gene match: 2. Here the CDR3 DNA reads TGTGCCAGCAGTGAGGCTAGCGGAGATACGCAGTATTTT. This encodes CASSEASGDTQYF.

This clone appeared a single time. This chain links TRBV5-6 with TRBJ2-1; 12 nucleotides match TRBD2. CDR3 length: 16 residues. Per the germline V gene, CDR1 is SGHDT and CDR2 is YYEEEE. V shed 4 bases and J 9 bases; nucleotides not matched to a gene: 11. In nucleotides, the CDR3 is TGTGCCAGCAGCACCCCGACTAGCGGGAGTTTTGGTGAGCAGTTCTTC. It encodes CASSTPTSGSFGEQFF.

The rearrangement joins TRBV19 to TRBJ2-5, with TRBD1 as a possible D gene (6 bases). The CDR3 contains 15 residues. V was trimmed by 5 bases and J by 0 bases, leaving 13 bases between them. Germline V gene sequence: CDR1 LNHDA, CDR2 SQIVND (reference sequence). This CDR3 reads CASSPQQGYQETQYF. The DNA for the CDR3 is TGTGCCAGTAGTCCCCAACAGGGCTACCAAGAGACCCAGTACTTC.

The chain uses TRBV6-6 and TRBJ2-1; TRBD1 is a possible D gene (7 bases). This CDR3 comprises 15 residues. V was trimmed by 4 bases and J by 7 bases, leaving 17 bases between them. CDR1 and CDR2 (germline): MNHNY, SVGAGI (reference sequence). For the CDR3, the DNA is TGTGCCAGCAGTTCGCCGGAGGGGGCTATAAATGAGCAGTTCTTC. It translates to CASSSPEGAINEQFF.

This clone was recorded only once. The chain is built from TRBV10-3 and TRBJ2-1, with TRBD2 identical over 11 bases. CDR1 is ENHRY and CDR2 is SYGVKD in the germline V gene. CDR3 length: 15 amino acids. Germline trimming cut 6 bases from V and 7 bases from J; bases unmatched to any gene: 8. The chain's CDR3 is CAIRAGTSGINEQFF. The CDR3 bases are TGTGCCATCAGAGCCGGGACTAGCGGTATTAATGAGCAGTTCTTC.

V and J are TRBV5-5 and TRBJ2-1; 7 bases map to TRBD2. Unmatched junction bases numbered 12, after V lost 3 bases and J lost 6 bases. Germline loops: CDR1 SGHKS, CDR2 YYEKEE (reference sequence). The CDR3 length is 16 residues. The DNA for the CDR3 is TGTGCCAGCAGCTCCACGGGGACCTCTAGCGGCAATGAGCAGTTCTTC. The encoded protein is CASSSTGTSSGNEQFF.

The V call is TRBV10-3, the J call TRBJ2-5, with a tentative D call TRBD1 (7 bases). In germline, CDR1 is ENHRY, CDR2 SYGVKD. The CDR3 extends over 12 amino acids. V was pared by 10 bases and J by 5 bases, with 14 bases between. CDR3 in DNA: TGTGCCACCTCATCAGGGGGGGAGACCCAGTACTTC. This sequence encodes CATSSGGETQYF.

V gene TRBV19 combines with J gene TRBJ2-7; the match to TRBD2 covers 14 bases. The CDR3 loop spans 19 amino acids. Looked up from germline, CDR1 is LNHDA and CDR2 is SQIVND (reference sequence). J was trimmed by 1 base and V by 3 bases; bases with no gene match: 11. CDR3 sequence: CASSMETSGRAGGSYEQYF. DNA for the CDR3: TGTGCCAGTAGTATGGAGACTAGCGGGAGGGCCGGTGGTTCCTACGAGCAGTACTTC.